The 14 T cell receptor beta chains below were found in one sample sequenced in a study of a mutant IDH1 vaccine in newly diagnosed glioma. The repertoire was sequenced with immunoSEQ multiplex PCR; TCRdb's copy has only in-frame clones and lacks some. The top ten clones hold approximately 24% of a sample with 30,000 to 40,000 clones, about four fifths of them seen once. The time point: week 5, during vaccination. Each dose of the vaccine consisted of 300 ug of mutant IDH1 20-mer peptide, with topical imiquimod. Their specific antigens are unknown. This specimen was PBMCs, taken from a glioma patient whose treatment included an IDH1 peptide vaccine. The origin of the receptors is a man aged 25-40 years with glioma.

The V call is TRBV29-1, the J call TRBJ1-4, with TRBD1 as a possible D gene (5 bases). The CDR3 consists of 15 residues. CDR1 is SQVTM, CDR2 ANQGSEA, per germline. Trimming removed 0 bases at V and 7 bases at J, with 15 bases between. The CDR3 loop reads CSVEDRGGSSEKLFF. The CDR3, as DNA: TGCAGCGTTGAAGATCGTGGGGGATCGAGTGAAAAACTGTTTTTT.

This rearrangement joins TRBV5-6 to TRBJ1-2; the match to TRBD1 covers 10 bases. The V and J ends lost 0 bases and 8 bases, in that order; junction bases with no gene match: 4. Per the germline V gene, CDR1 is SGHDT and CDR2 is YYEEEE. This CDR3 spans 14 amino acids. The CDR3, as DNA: TGTGCCAGCAGCTTGGGACAGGGGGCGCGCGGCTACACCTTC. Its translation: CASSLGQGARGYTF.

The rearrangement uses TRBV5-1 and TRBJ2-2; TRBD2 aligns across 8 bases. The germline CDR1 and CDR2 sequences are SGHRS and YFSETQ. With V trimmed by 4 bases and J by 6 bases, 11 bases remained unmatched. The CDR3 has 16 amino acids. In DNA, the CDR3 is TGCGCCAGCAGCGAAACCATAGCCGGGGGGGCCGGGGAGCTGTTTTTT. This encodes CASSETIAGGAGELFF.

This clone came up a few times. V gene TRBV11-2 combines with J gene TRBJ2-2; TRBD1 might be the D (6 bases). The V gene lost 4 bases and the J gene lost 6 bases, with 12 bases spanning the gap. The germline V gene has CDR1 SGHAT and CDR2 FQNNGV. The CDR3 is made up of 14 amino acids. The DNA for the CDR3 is TGTGCCAGCAGCTCAGGGGCAGGGCCCGGGGAGCTGTTTTTT. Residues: CASSSGAGPGELFF.

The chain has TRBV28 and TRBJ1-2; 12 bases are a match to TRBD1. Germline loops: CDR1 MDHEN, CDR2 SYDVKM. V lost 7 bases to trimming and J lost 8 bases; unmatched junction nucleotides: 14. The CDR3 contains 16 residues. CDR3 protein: CASILSGQGAVWGYTF. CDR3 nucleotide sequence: TGTGCCAGCATCCTTTCGGGACAGGGGGCCGTGTGGGGCTACACCTTC.

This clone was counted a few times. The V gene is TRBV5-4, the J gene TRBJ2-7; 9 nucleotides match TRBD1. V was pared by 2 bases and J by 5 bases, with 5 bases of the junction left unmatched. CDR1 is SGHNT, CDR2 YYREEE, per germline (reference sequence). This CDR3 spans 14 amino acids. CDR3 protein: CASSFRDRVHEQYF. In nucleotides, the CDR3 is TGTGCCAGCAGCTTCCGGGACAGGGTCCACGAGCAGTACTTC.

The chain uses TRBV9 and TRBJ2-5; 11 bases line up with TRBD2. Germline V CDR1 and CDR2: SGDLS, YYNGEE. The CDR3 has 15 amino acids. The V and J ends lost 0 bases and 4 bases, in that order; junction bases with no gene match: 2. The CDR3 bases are TGTGCCAGCAGCGTAGGAGGGACTAGCGGAGAGACCCAGTACTTC. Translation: CASSVGGTSGETQYF. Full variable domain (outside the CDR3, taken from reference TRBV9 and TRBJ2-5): DSGVTQTPKHLITATGQRVTLRCSPRSGDLSVYWYQQSLDQGLQFLIQYYNGEERAKGNILERFSAQQFPDLHSELNLSSLELGDSALYFCASSVGGTSGETQYFGPGTRLLVL.

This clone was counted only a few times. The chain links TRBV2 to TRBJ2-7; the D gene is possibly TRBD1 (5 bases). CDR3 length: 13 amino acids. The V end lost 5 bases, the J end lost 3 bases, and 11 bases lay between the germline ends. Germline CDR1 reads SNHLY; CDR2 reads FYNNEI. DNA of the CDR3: TGTGCCAGCAGTCACCCTGACAGCTACGAGCAGTACTTC. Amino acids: CASSHPDSYEQYF.

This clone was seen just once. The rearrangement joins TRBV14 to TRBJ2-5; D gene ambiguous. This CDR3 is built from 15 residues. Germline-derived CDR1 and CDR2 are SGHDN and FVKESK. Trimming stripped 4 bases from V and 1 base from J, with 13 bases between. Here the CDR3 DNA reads TGTGCCAGCAGCCTAGTGGGCTACCTCCAAGAGACCCAGTACTTC. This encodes CASSLVGYLQETQYF.

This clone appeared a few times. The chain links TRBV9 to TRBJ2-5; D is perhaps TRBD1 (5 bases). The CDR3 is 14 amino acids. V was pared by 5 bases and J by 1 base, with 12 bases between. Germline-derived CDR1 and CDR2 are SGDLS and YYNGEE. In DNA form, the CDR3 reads TGTGCCAGCAGGGAAAGACAGCGCCAAGAGACCCAGTACTTC. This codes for CASRERQRQETQYF.

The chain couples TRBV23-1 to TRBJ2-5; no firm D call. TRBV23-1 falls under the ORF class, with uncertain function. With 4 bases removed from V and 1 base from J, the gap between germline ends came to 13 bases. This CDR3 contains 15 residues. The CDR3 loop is CASSRSEAVQETQYF. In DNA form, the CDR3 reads TGCGCCAGCAGTCGCTCGGAAGCCGTCCAAGAGACCCAGTACTTC.

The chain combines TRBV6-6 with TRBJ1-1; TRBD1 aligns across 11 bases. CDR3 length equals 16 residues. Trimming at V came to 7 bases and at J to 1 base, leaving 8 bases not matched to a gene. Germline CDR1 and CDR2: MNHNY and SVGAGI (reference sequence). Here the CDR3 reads CASTGGDRGGNTEAFF. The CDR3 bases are TGTGCCAGCACTGGCGGGGACAGGGGGGGGAACACTGAAGCTTTCTTT.

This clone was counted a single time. The CDR3 region is CASSLGGVGAPEQFF. CDR3 nucleotide sequence: TGTGCCAGCAGCTTAGGGGGAGTGGGTGCTCCTGAGCAGTTCTTC. This rearrangement joins TRBV11-2 to TRBJ2-1; D may be TRBD2 (5 bases). CDR1 and CDR2 (germline): SGHAT, FQNNGV. The V end lost 1 base, the J end lost 9 bases, and 16 bases lay between the germline ends. The CDR3 extends over 15 amino acids.

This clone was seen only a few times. This CDR3 is CASSLASAPYEQYF. In nucleotides, the CDR3 is TGTGCCAGCAGCTTGGCGTCAGCCCCCTACGAGCAGTACTTC. V usage is TRBV7-2 and J usage is TRBJ2-7; D not resolved. Germline CDR1 and CDR2: SGHTA and FQGNSA. This CDR3 spans 14 amino acids. The ends were cut back, 3 bases at V and 2 bases at J, with 11 bases in the middle.